This T cell receptor (beta chain) was recorded in a study of blood T cell repertoires in COVID-19. Authors' methods: Reference gene primer amplification in the assay estimated nucleated cell counts. Here immunoSEQ multiplex PCR was the method, and the copy in TCRdb shows in-frame clones only, minus some. V, J and clone size were drawn from that table, and D and trimming were deduced from the DNA. Altogether more than 300,000 clones are present, 88% being singletons, with the ten largest covering roughly 1.2%. Clinical history reported by participants formed the basis on which cohorts were assigned. V dropped 5 bases and J dropped 2 bases, with 19 bases sitting between them. The CDR3 is 16 residues long. Germline assignment: CDR1 LNHDA and CDR2 SQIVND (reference sequence).

The chain has TRBV19 and TRBJ2-7, with TRBD2 as a possible D gene (6 bases). The TCR originated in a woman aged 18 to 35 who had recovered from COVID-19. Sequenced: PBMCs or T cells enriched from blood (not recorded which). Here the CDR3 reads CASSPRAGTETYEQYF. In DNA form, the CDR3 reads TGTGCCAGTAGTCCACGGGCCGGGACTGAGACCTACGAGCAGTACTTC.